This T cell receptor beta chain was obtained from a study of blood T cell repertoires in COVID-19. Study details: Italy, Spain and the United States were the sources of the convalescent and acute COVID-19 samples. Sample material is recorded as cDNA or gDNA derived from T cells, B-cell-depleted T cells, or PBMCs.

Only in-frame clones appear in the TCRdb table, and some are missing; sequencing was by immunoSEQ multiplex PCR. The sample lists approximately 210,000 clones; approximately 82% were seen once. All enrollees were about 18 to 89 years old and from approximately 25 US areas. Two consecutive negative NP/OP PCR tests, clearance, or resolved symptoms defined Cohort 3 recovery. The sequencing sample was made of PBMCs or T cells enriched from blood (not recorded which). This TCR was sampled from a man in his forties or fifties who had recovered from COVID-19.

CDR3 DNA: TGTGCCAGCAGCTTGGGTCAGACACCTGAAGCTTTCTTT. Its translation is CASSLGQTPEAFF. V and J are TRBV5-4 and TRBJ1-1; D is ambiguous. Germline CDR1 is SGHNT and CDR2 is YYREEE (reference sequence). The V and J ends lost 0 bases and 6 bases respectively, with 9 bases between them. The CDR3 loop spans 13 amino acids.